The 28 T cell receptor beta chains listed next were all sequenced from one sample in a study of T cells in Graves' hyperthyroidism and ophthalmopathy. The CDR3 regions of TCR beta were amplified from RNA transcripts. The HTBI set primed first-round TCR CDR3 RT-PCR. Using its own MiXCR run on the multiplex PCR reads, TCRdb lists one record per CDR3 protein. The sample records 550,000 to 800,000 distinct CDR3 sequences, about 17% being singletons. Material: blood. These receptors came from a man aged 18-30 years with Graves' hyperthyroidism.

Ten or more counts support this clonotype. J is TRBJ1-1 and V is TRBV28; D not resolved. CDR1 is MDHEN, CDR2 SYDVKM, per germline. The CDR3 length is 15 residues. The V end lost 4 bases, the J end lost 5 bases, and 17 bases lay between the germline ends. In nucleotides, the CDR3 is TGTGCCAGCAGTTCTACCCCGGGCCTAAGGACTGAAGCTTTCTTT. This codes for CASSSTPGLRTEAFF.

This clonotype has a handful of counts. The rearrangement uses TRBV4-1 and TRBJ2-7; the match to TRBD2 covers 7 bases. With V trimmed by 4 bases and J by 3 bases, 6 bases remained unmatched. Germline CDR1 is MGHRA and CDR2 is YSYEKL. CDR3 length: 14 residues. CDR3 sequence (DNA): TGCGCCAGCAGCCTTAAGCTAGCGGACTACGAGCAGTACTTC. It is translated as CASSLKLADYEQYF.

The chain has TRBV13 and TRBJ1-2, with TRBD1 identical over 10 bases. The trim removed 3 bases at V and 3 bases at J, leaving 4 bases unmatched. CDR3 length: 15 amino acids. From germline, CDR1 is PRHDT and CDR2 FYEKMQ (reference sequence). The CDR3 loop reads CASSLDRGFDYGYTF. The CDR3 DNA is TGTGCCAGCAGCTTGGACAGGGGGTTCGACTATGGCTACACCTTC.

This clonotype was seen many times. The chain has TRBV6-1 and TRBJ2-2; unclear D gene. The CDR3 is made up of 12 amino acids. Germline CDR1 is MNHNS and CDR2 is SASEGT. With 8 bases removed from V and 4 bases from J, the gap between germline ends came to 8 bases. Written as DNA, the CDR3 is TGTGCCAGCCGAAGGTTCACCGGGGAGCTGTTTTTT. Protein sequence: CASRRFTGELFF.

There are a few counts of this clonotype. The J gene is TRBJ2-1, the V gene TRBV7-9, with TRBD2 matching 15 bases. Germline-derived CDR1 and CDR2 are SEHNR and FQNEAQ (reference sequence). V lost 5 bases, J lost 9 bases, and 8 bases stayed unmatched. This CDR3 contains 16 residues. The CDR3 loop reads CASSVGLAGGFGEQFF. The CDR3 DNA follows: TGTGCCAGCAGCGTAGGACTAGCGGGAGGGTTTGGTGAGCAGTTCTTC.

The table lists this clonotype with many counts. The chain recombines TRBV7-9 with TRBJ2-3; the match to TRBD2 covers 12 bases. V shed 5 bases, J shed 4 bases, and the junction held 7 bases outside the gene matches. CDR3 length: 16 residues. In germline, CDR1 is SEHNR, CDR2 FQNEAQ (reference sequence). The CDR3 region has the DNA TGTGCCAGCAGCCGACGACTAGCGGGAGTTGCAGATACGCAGTATTTT. Protein product: CASSRRLAGVADTQYF.

This chain links TRBV9 with TRBJ2-5; TRBD2 aligns across 9 bases. The germline CDR1 and CDR2 sequences are SGDLS and YYNGEE. V lost 5 bases to trimming and J lost 5 bases; unmatched junction nucleotides: 10. The CDR3 is made up of 15 amino acids. CDR3 residues: CASSIAGVGSETQYF. Written as DNA, the CDR3 is TGTGCCAGCAGTATAGCGGGAGTAGGATCGGAGACCCAGTACTTC.

Ten or more counts support this clonotype. CDR3: CASSEIWGEQFF. The CDR3 coding sequence is TGTGCCAGCAGTGAGATATGGGGTGAGCAGTTCTTC. The V call is TRBV2, the J call TRBJ2-1; D is uncertain. The V gene's germline CDR1 is SNHLY and CDR2 FYNNEI. The CDR3 loop spans 12 amino acids. Trimming removed 3 bases from V and 9 bases from J, with 9 bases in between.

This sequence joins TRBV5-6 and TRBJ2-2; 9 nucleotides match TRBD2. Germline CDR1 and CDR2: SGHDT and YYEEEE. Unmatched junction bases numbered 15, after V lost 10 bases and J lost 11 bases. The CDR3 is 14 amino acids. The CDR3 region has the DNA TGTGCCCCAGGACTAGCGAGACCTGCCGCTGAGCTGTTTTTT. It encodes CAPGLARPAAELFF.

This clonotype was picked up a small number of times. The V gene is TRBV4-2, the J gene TRBJ2-7, with a weak D call TRBD2 (6 bases). Trimming shortened V by 0 bases and J by 1 base, and 10 bases separated the two germline ends. The CDR3 loop spans 15 amino acids. The V gene's germline CDR1 is LGHNA and CDR2 YNFKEQ. CDR3 protein: CASSQEWRGSYEQYF. In nucleotides, the CDR3 is TGTGCCAGCAGCCAAGAATGGCGGGGATCCTACGAGCAGTACTTC.

The sample holds many counts of this clonotype. The chain employs TRBV11-2 and TRBJ1-1; D gene uncertain. From germline, CDR1 is SGHAT and CDR2 FQNNGV. The length of the CDR3 is 14 residues. Trimming removed 0 bases at V and 3 bases at J, with 8 bases between. CDR3 loop: CASSLEARYTEAFF. In DNA form, the CDR3 reads TGTGCCAGCAGCTTAGAAGCACGCTACACTGAAGCTTTCTTT.

This clonotype was detected ten times or more. This chain uses TRBV18 with TRBJ2-3; 9 bases agree with TRBD2. This CDR3 is built from 17 residues. Germline V CDR1 and CDR2: KGHSH, LQKENI. Trimming took 0 bases from V and 0 from J; bases not matched to a gene: 4. CDR3 sequence reads: CASSPPTAGGSTDTQYF. In nucleotides, the CDR3 is TGTGCCAGCTCACCACCTACAGCGGGAGGAAGCACAGATACGCAGTATTTT. Filled out from reference TRBV18 and TRBJ2-3, the complete variable domain reads NAGVMQNPRHLVRRRGQEARLRCSPMKGHSHVYWYRQLPEEGLKFMVYLQKENIIDESGMPKERFSAEFPKEGPSILRIQQVVRGDSAAYFCASSPPTAGGSTDTQYFGPGTRLTVL.

The gene calls are TRBV19 and TRBJ1-1; D is possibly TRBD1 (6 bases). CDR1 is LNHDA, CDR2 SQIVND, per germline (reference sequence). CDR3 length: 13 residues. The germline V and J ends were trimmed by 4 bases and 5 bases, with 11 bases remaining between them. The CDR3 sequence: CASSKRGDTEAFF. The CDR3 nucleotides are TGTGCCAGTAGTAAGAGGGGGGATACTGAAGCTTTCTTT. Together with reference TRBV19 and TRBJ1-1, the CDR3 gives the full variable domain: DGGITQSPKYLFRKEGQNVTLSCEQNLNHDAMYWYRQDPGQGLRLIYYSQIVNDFQKGDIAEGYSVSREKKESFPLTVTSAQKNPTAFYLCASSKRGDTEAFFGQGTRLTVV.

The V and J genes are TRBV9 and TRBJ2-2; 8 nucleotides agree with TRBD2. J was trimmed by 4 bases and V by 2 bases; bases with no gene match: 7. Germline V gene sequence: CDR1 SGDLS, CDR2 YYNGEE. The CDR3 is 16 amino acids. CDR3 DNA: TGTGCCAGCAGCGTGACCGGGACTAGTCCCACCGGGGAGCTGTTTTTT. Protein product: CASSVTGTSPTGELFF. The full variable domain, with the rest looked up from reference TRBV9 and TRBJ2-2, is DSGVTQTPKHLITATGQRVTLRCSPRSGDLSVYWYQQSLDQGLQFLIQYYNGEERAKGNILERFSAQQFPDLHSELNLSSLELGDSALYFCASSVTGTSPTGELFFGEGSRLTVL.

The chain employs TRBV30 and TRBJ1-2, with D possibly TRBD1 on 5 matching bases. This CDR3 has 12 residues. Per the germline V gene, CDR1 is GTSNPN and CDR2 is SVGIG (reference sequence). Trimming cost V 2 bases and J 5 bases, with 9 bases left between them. The CDR3 DNA sequence: TGTGCCTGGAGTTTGAGGGGATATGGCTACACCTTC. Translation gives CAWSLRGYGYTF.

In this sample, this clonotype turned up many times. The chain joins TRBV3-1 to TRBJ2-1; 7 bases match TRBD2. Germline loops: CDR1 LGHDT, CDR2 YNNKEL (reference sequence). The junction had 11 bases not matched to a gene; V was cut back by 0 bases and J by 0 bases. The CDR3 is 19 residues long. The CDR3 DNA reads TGTGCCAGCAGCCAAGATCCCGGACTAGTAACCGACTCCTACAATGAGCAGTTCTTC. Translated, it gives CASSQDPGLVTDSYNEQFF.

This clonotype was counted ten times or more. V is TRBV2 and J is TRBJ1-4; D is uncertain. V was cut by 6 bases and J by 0 bases, with 8 bases left in between. CDR3 length: 14 amino acids. The germline V gene encodes CDR1 SNHLY and CDR2 FYNNEI. DNA of the CDR3: TGTGCCAGCAGAGACGGACCAACTAATGAAAAACTGTTTTTT. Encoded protein: CASRDGPTNEKLFF.

The CDR3 region is CASSFTAGVGTDTQYF. The CDR3 region has the DNA TGTGCCAGCAGCTTTACAGCGGGAGTTGGGACAGATACGCAGTATTTT. The chain is built from TRBV7-9 and TRBJ2-3; TRBD2 agrees at 8 bases. This CDR3 region has 16 residues. V trimming: 3 bases; J trimming: 3 bases; junction bases outside the gene matches: 8. CDR1 and CDR2 from the germline V gene are SEHNR and FQNEAQ (reference sequence). The full variable domain, in which reference TRBV7-9 and TRBJ2-3 provide the parts outside the CDR3, is DTGVSQNPRHKITKRGQNVTFRCDPISEHNRLYWYRQTLGQGPEFLTYFQNEAQLEKSRLLSDRFSAERPKGSFSTLEIQRTEQGDSAMYLCASSFTAGVGTDTQYFGPGTRLTVL.

V is TRBV13 and J is TRBJ2-1; the match to TRBD2 covers 11 bases. Germline loops: CDR1 PRHDT, CDR2 FYEKMQ (reference sequence). The CDR3 spans 13 residues. In DNA form, the CDR3 reads TGTGTCAGTAGCGGGAGGGCCGAAAATGAGCAGTTCTTC. Amino acids: CVSSGRAENEQFF.

This clonotype was counted at least ten times. The V and J genes are TRBV28 and TRBJ2-1; D not resolved. The germline gives CDR1 MDHEN, CDR2 SYDVKM. Trimming took off 7 bases at V and 3 bases at J, with 13 bases between the two ends. This CDR3 is built from 14 residues. CDR3 in DNA: TGTGCCAGCACCCCTGTGCCAGGCTACAATGAGCAGTTCTTC. Translation gives CASTPVPGYNEQFF.

The chain is built from TRBV20-1 and TRBJ1-1; no clear D. The germline V gene encodes CDR1 DFQATT and CDR2 SNEGSKA (reference sequence). Trimming took 5 bases from V and 0 from J, leaving 7 bases between them. This CDR3 region has 12 residues. The CDR3: CSAVTMNTEAFF. The CDR3, as DNA: TGCAGTGCTGTCACCATGAACACTGAAGCTTTCTTT.

This clonotype occurred many times. V gene TRBV6-1 combines with J gene TRBJ2-7, with a tentative D call TRBD2 (5 bases). The CDR3 is made up of 15 amino acids. V lost 5 bases to trimming and J lost 0 bases, with 14 bases between them. The germline V gene has CDR1 MNHNS and CDR2 SASEGT. CDR3 loop: CASSSTRGSSYEQYF. For the CDR3, the DNA is TGTGCCAGCAGTTCGACCCGAGGGAGCTCCTACGAGCAGTACTTC.

The J gene is TRBJ1-2, the V gene TRBV6-2 or TRBV6-3, with 7 bases fitting TRBD1. Germline V gene sequence: CDR1 MNHEY, CDR2 SVGEGT. The CDR3 has 14 residues. Trimming took 2 bases from V and 8 from J; bases not matched to a gene: 8. The DNA of the CDR3 is TGTGCCAGCAGTTACGGCAGGGGGGGGGGGGGCTACACCTTC. It translates to CASSYGRGGGGYTF.

Remarks on this clonotype: Possible read error: a much larger clone is one base away. Here the CDR3 DNA reads TGTGCCACTTCCCGGGGGGTTCCCTACGAGCAGTACTTC. Translating gives CATSRGVPYEQYF. The rearrangement links TRBV19 to TRBJ2-7; TRBD2 matches 7 bases. The J segment lost 2 bases and the V segment lost 10 bases, leaving 8 bases of the junction unmatched. This CDR3 has 13 amino acids. Germline-derived CDR1 and CDR2 are LNHDA and SQIVND (reference sequence).

The V gene is TRBV3-1, the J gene TRBJ2-2, with 9 bases identical to TRBD2. The CDR3 runs to 17 residues. Germline V CDR1 and CDR2: LGHDT, YNNKEL (reference sequence). V shed 1 base and J 2 bases; nucleotides not matched to a gene: 5. CDR3: CASSQAGTSRNTGELFF. CDR3 DNA sequence: TGTGCCAGCAGCCAAGCCGGGACTAGCCGAAACACCGGGGAGCTGTTTTTT.

The chain couples TRBV12-3 or TRBV12-4 to TRBJ2-3; 8 nucleotides line up with TRBD2. There are 16 residues in the CDR3. Trimming removed 1 base from V and 2 bases from J; junction bases left unmatched: 5. The CDR3 DNA reads as TGTGCCAGCAGTTTAGTAGGTAGCGGGGACACAGATACGCAGTATTTT. This codes for CASSLVGSGDTDTQYF.

A few counts support this clonotype. The chain couples TRBV24-1 to TRBJ2-1; TRBD1 matches 10 bases. This CDR3 is built from 15 residues. Germline trimming cut 0 bases from V and 6 bases from J; bases unmatched to any gene: 1. Germline V gives CDR1 KGHDR, CDR2 SFDVKD. CDR3 sequence reads: CATSDLGQGGNEQFF. In nucleotides, the CDR3 is TGTGCCACCAGTGATTTGGGACAGGGGGGCAATGAGCAGTTCTTC.

In this sample, this clonotype turned up many times. V and J are TRBV6-2 or TRBV6-3 and TRBJ2-5; D ambiguous. V was clipped by 0 bases and J by 4 bases, with 12 bases between them. Germline loops: CDR1 MNHEY, CDR2 SVGEGT. CDR3 size: 15 residues. CDR3 sequence: CASSYSAMKPETQYF. DNA of the CDR3: TGTGCCAGCAGTTACTCGGCCATGAAGCCAGAGACCCAGTACTTC.